Listed below are T cell receptor beta chains from one sample, sequenced in a study of CD8 T cells in ankylosing spondylitis. TCRdb re-called the 5' RACE reads with MiXCR, one entry per CDR3 protein. The data show about 460,000 distinct CDR3 sequences, about 5.7% seen once. Sequencing input: blood, either unsorted or a sorted T cell fraction (not recorded which). The receptors shown here come from a male donor with ankylosing spondylitis. Both conserved end residues are part of each CDR3. The order of the fields is V gene, clone size, J gene, D gene, CDR3 DNA, CDR3 protein. A D gene is named only where the DNA matches it firmly. Not all rows give a size; the values are once, few, many and, for expanded clones, a class.

v_gene: TRBV11-2
abundance: many
j_gene: TRBJ2-1
d_gene: .
CDR3nt: TGTGCCAGCAGCTTCCCGGGCTGGGGGGATGAGCAGTTCTTC
CDR3aa: CASSFPGWGDEQFF

v_gene: TRBV5-1
abundance: many
j_gene: TRBJ1-1
d_gene: .
CDR3nt: TGCGCCAGCAGCCAGGGAAGAGGGGTCAACACTGAAGCTTTCTTT
CDR3aa: CASSQGRGVNTEAFF

v_gene: TRBV7-2
abundance: many
j_gene: TRBJ1-1
d_gene: TRBD1
CDR3nt: TGTGCCAGCAGCGGCACCGGGACAGTCACTGAAGCTTTCTTT
CDR3aa: CASSGTGTVTEAFF

v_gene: TRBV9
abundance: many
j_gene: TRBJ2-5
d_gene: .
CDR3nt: TGTGCCAGCAGCGTAGTCGGATCTGAGACCCAGTACTTC
CDR3aa: CASSVVGSETQYF

v_gene: TRBV6-1
abundance: many
j_gene: TRBJ2-5
d_gene: .
CDR3nt: TGTGCCAGCAGCCACCGTCTAGCAGAGACCCAGTACTTC
CDR3aa: CASSHRLAETQYF

v_gene: TRBV20-1
abundance: many
j_gene: TRBJ1-2
d_gene: .
CDR3nt: TGCAGTGCTATCGACAGAGCTAACTATGGCTACACCTTC
CDR3aa: CSAIDRANYGYTF

v_gene: TRBV29-1
abundance: many
j_gene: TRBJ1-1
d_gene: TRBD1
CDR3nt: TGCAGCGGGACAGGGAGGGAGACTGAAGCTTTCTTT
CDR3aa: CSGTGRETEAFF

v_gene: TRBV20-1
abundance: many
j_gene: TRBJ2-7
d_gene: .
CDR3nt: TGCAGTGCTAGAGACCCCCCCACAGGACTCTACGAGCAGTACTTC
CDR3aa: CSARDPPTGLYEQYF

v_gene: TRBV28
abundance: many
j_gene: TRBJ1-3
d_gene: TRBD1
CDR3nt: TGTGCCAGCACCCCCCTGGACAGGGGGTCATACACCATATATTTT
CDR3aa: CASTPLDRGSYTIYF

v_gene: TRBV6-6
abundance: many
j_gene: TRBJ2-1
d_gene: .
CDR3nt: TGTGCCAGCAGTTACAGGGGCAATGAGCAGTTCTTC
CDR3aa: CASSYRGNEQFF

v_gene: TRBV20-1
abundance: many
j_gene: TRBJ1-1
d_gene: .
CDR3nt: TGCAGTGCCACCCAAGGGGGGTTTGAAGCTTTCTTT
CDR3aa: CSATQGGFEAFF

v_gene: TRBV7-2
abundance: many
j_gene: TRBJ1-4
d_gene: TRBD1
CDR3nt: TGTGCCAGCAGCCCGCAGGGGGATAATGAAAAACTGTTTTTT
CDR3aa: CASSPQGDNEKLFF

v_gene: TRBV29-1
abundance: many
j_gene: TRBJ1-2
d_gene: .
CDR3nt: TGCAGCGTTGAATCCGGGGGCAATGGCTACACCTTC
CDR3aa: CSVESGGNGYTF

v_gene: TRBV5-6
abundance: many
j_gene: TRBJ2-7
d_gene: TRBD1
CDR3nt: TGTGCCAGCAGCTATGACAGGGAATACGAGCAGTACTTC
CDR3aa: CASSYDREYEQYF

v_gene: TRBV5-1
abundance: few
j_gene: TRBJ2-5
d_gene: .
CDR3nt: TGCGCCAGCAGCTTGGCGTCCAGGCAAGAGACCCAGTACTTC
CDR3aa: CASSLASRQETQYF

v_gene: TRBV4-2
abundance: many
j_gene: TRBJ2-2
d_gene: .
CDR3nt: TGTGCCAGCAGCCACCCTGACAGCAGCAACACCGGGGAGCTGTTTTTT
CDR3aa: CASSHPDSSNTGELFF

v_gene: TRBV5-1
abundance: many
j_gene: TRBJ1-1
d_gene: .
CDR3nt: TGCGCCAGCAGCTTGGGGGGACGGCCGAACACTGAAGCTTTCTTT
CDR3aa: CASSLGGRPNTEAFF

v_gene: TRBV12-3/TRBV12-4
abundance: many
j_gene: TRBJ2-7
d_gene: TRBD1
CDR3nt: TGTGCCAGCAGTTTGTGGACAGGGGTGAGCGAGCAGTACTTC
CDR3aa: CASSLWTGVSEQYF

v_gene: TRBV27
abundance: many
j_gene: TRBJ1-5
d_gene: .
CDR3nt: TGTGCCAGCAGTTTCGTGGGGCAGCCCCAGCATTTT
CDR3aa: CASSFVGQPQHF

v_gene: TRBV20-1
abundance: many
j_gene: TRBJ1-3
d_gene: .
CDR3nt: TGCAGTGCTAGAGATCCAGGGAGAACCGGAAACACCATATATTTT
CDR3aa: CSARDPGRTGNTIYF

v_gene: TRBV20-1
abundance: few
j_gene: TRBJ2-7
d_gene: .
CDR3nt: TGCAGTGCTAGAGGGTGGGACATCGAGTACGAGCAGTACTTC
CDR3aa: CSARGWDIEYEQYF

v_gene: TRBV7-8
abundance: many
j_gene: TRBJ2-1
d_gene: .
CDR3nt: TGTGCCAGCAGCCTTTACAGGGAGAGCTCCTACAATGAGCAGTTCTTC
CDR3aa: CASSLYRESSYNEQFF

v_gene: TRBV5-1
abundance: few
j_gene: TRBJ2-1
d_gene: .
CDR3nt: TGCGCCAGCAGCTTCAGGGGGGACAGAGGCTACAATGAGCAGTTCTTC
CDR3aa: CASSFRGDRGYNEQFF

v_gene: TRBV28
abundance: many
j_gene: TRBJ2-3
d_gene: TRBD2
CDR3nt: TGTGCCAGCAGGCTAGCGGGGATGGCAGATACGCAGTATTTT
CDR3aa: CASRLAGMADTQYF

v_gene: TRBV11-2
abundance: many
j_gene: TRBJ1-1
d_gene: TRBD1
CDR3nt: TGTGCCAGCAGCTTACCCCGGGACAGGGGATCAGGGGACACTGAAGCTTTCTTT
CDR3aa: CASSLPRDRGSGDTEAFF

v_gene: TRBV9
abundance: many
j_gene: TRBJ2-2
d_gene: .
CDR3nt: TGTGCCAGCAGCGCCGGGACGGTGATTAACACCGGGGAGCTGTTTTTT
CDR3aa: CASSAGTVINTGELFF

v_gene: TRBV18
abundance: few
j_gene: TRBJ2-1
d_gene: TRBD1
CDR3nt: TGTGCCAGCTCACCACTTTATAAGGACAGGGTGAGGAATGAGCAGTTCTTC
CDR3aa: CASSPLYKDRVRNEQFF

v_gene: TRBV11-2
abundance: many
j_gene: TRBJ2-1
d_gene: TRBD2
CDR3nt: TGTGCCAGCAGCTTATTACTGGGACTAGCCCTCCCGACAGGGAATGAGCAGTTCTTC
CDR3aa: CASSLLLGLALPTGNEQFF

v_gene: TRBV20-1
abundance: .
j_gene: TRBJ2-1
d_gene: TRBD2
CDR3nt: TGCAGTGCTCACACCTCGGGACTACAGCCCAATGAGCAGTTCTTC
CDR3aa: CSAHTSGLQPNEQFF

v_gene: TRBV7-3
abundance: many
j_gene: TRBJ2-2
d_gene: TRBD2
CDR3nt: TGTGCCAGCAGCTACCTAGCGGGGGTTACCGGGGAGCTGTTTTTT
CDR3aa: CASSYLAGVTGELFF

v_gene: TRBV6-6
abundance: few
j_gene: TRBJ2-7
d_gene: .
CDR3nt: TGTGCCAGCAGTTACGCAGGGATTAACGAGCAGTACTTC
CDR3aa: CASSYAGINEQYF

v_gene: TRBV7-2
abundance: .
j_gene: TRBJ2-7
d_gene: .
CDR3nt: TGTGCCAGCAGCTTAAGGTCAGGGAGGAACTACGAGCAGTACTTC
CDR3aa: CASSLRSGRNYEQYF

v_gene: TRBV5-1
abundance: few
j_gene: TRBJ1-1
d_gene: .
CDR3nt: TGCGCCAGCAGCCTTCCACACATGAACACTGAAGCTTTCTTT
CDR3aa: CASSLPHMNTEAFF

v_gene: TRBV18
abundance: many
j_gene: TRBJ1-2
d_gene: .
CDR3nt: TGTGCCAGCTCGTACGGCTCCGGGACCTCCTATGGCTACACCTTC
CDR3aa: CASSYGSGTSYGYTF

v_gene: TRBV25-1
abundance: many
j_gene: TRBJ1-1
d_gene: TRBD1
CDR3nt: TGTGCCAGCAGTGAATACGGAAGGGGGCTGAACACTGAAGCTTTCTTT
CDR3aa: CASSEYGRGLNTEAFF

v_gene: TRBV5-1
abundance: .
j_gene: TRBJ2-5
d_gene: .
CDR3nt: TGCGCCAGCAGCTTGGGCCTAGCGACGGGGCAAGAGACCCAGTACTTC
CDR3aa: CASSLGLATGQETQYF

v_gene: TRBV12-3/TRBV12-4
abundance: .
j_gene: TRBJ2-1
d_gene: .
CDR3nt: TGTGCCAGCAGTCCGATAAGGGGTGGCGAGCAGTTCTTC
CDR3aa: CASSPIRGGEQFF

v_gene: TRBV20-1
abundance: many
j_gene: TRBJ1-5
d_gene: TRBD1
CDR3nt: TGCAGTGCTTCGACAGGGGGCTTTAATCAGCCCCAGCATTTT
CDR3aa: CSASTGGFNQPQHF

v_gene: TRBV4-2
abundance: many
j_gene: TRBJ2-5
d_gene: .
CDR3nt: TGTGCCAGCAGCCCGGAGCGGTCTATCGAGACCCAGTACTTC
CDR3aa: CASSPERSIETQYF

v_gene: TRBV7-2
abundance: many
j_gene: TRBJ1-1
d_gene: .
CDR3nt: TGTGCCAGCAGCTTCTTACAGGGTAAAACTGAAGCTTTCTTT
CDR3aa: CASSFLQGKTEAFF

v_gene: TRBV7-9
abundance: few
j_gene: TRBJ2-7
d_gene: .
CDR3nt: TGTGCCAGCAGCCGGGGCGGGTCGGACGAGCAGTACTTC
CDR3aa: CASSRGGSDEQYF

v_gene: TRBV2
abundance: many
j_gene: TRBJ1-6
d_gene: .
CDR3nt: TGTGCCAGCGGAGGTGCGGTGAACTATAATTCACCCCTCCACTTT
CDR3aa: CASGGAVNYNSPLHF